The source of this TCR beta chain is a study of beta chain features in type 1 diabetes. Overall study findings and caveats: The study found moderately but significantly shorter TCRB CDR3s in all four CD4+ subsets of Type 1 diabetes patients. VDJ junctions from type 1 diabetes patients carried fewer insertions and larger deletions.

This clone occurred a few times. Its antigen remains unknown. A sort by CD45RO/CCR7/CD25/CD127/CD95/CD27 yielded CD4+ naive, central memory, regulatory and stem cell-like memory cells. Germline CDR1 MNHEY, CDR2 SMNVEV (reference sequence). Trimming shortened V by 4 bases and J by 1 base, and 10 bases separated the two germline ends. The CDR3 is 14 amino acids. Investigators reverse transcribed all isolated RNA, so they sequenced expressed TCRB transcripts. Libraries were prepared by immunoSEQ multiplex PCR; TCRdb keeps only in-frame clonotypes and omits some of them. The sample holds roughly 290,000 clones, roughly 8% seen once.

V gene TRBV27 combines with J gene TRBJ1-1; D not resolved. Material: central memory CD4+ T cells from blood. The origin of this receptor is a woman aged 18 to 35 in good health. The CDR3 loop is CASSSPRRNTEAFF. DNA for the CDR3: TGTGCCAGCAGTTCCCCCCGGAGGAACACTGAAGCTTTCTTT.